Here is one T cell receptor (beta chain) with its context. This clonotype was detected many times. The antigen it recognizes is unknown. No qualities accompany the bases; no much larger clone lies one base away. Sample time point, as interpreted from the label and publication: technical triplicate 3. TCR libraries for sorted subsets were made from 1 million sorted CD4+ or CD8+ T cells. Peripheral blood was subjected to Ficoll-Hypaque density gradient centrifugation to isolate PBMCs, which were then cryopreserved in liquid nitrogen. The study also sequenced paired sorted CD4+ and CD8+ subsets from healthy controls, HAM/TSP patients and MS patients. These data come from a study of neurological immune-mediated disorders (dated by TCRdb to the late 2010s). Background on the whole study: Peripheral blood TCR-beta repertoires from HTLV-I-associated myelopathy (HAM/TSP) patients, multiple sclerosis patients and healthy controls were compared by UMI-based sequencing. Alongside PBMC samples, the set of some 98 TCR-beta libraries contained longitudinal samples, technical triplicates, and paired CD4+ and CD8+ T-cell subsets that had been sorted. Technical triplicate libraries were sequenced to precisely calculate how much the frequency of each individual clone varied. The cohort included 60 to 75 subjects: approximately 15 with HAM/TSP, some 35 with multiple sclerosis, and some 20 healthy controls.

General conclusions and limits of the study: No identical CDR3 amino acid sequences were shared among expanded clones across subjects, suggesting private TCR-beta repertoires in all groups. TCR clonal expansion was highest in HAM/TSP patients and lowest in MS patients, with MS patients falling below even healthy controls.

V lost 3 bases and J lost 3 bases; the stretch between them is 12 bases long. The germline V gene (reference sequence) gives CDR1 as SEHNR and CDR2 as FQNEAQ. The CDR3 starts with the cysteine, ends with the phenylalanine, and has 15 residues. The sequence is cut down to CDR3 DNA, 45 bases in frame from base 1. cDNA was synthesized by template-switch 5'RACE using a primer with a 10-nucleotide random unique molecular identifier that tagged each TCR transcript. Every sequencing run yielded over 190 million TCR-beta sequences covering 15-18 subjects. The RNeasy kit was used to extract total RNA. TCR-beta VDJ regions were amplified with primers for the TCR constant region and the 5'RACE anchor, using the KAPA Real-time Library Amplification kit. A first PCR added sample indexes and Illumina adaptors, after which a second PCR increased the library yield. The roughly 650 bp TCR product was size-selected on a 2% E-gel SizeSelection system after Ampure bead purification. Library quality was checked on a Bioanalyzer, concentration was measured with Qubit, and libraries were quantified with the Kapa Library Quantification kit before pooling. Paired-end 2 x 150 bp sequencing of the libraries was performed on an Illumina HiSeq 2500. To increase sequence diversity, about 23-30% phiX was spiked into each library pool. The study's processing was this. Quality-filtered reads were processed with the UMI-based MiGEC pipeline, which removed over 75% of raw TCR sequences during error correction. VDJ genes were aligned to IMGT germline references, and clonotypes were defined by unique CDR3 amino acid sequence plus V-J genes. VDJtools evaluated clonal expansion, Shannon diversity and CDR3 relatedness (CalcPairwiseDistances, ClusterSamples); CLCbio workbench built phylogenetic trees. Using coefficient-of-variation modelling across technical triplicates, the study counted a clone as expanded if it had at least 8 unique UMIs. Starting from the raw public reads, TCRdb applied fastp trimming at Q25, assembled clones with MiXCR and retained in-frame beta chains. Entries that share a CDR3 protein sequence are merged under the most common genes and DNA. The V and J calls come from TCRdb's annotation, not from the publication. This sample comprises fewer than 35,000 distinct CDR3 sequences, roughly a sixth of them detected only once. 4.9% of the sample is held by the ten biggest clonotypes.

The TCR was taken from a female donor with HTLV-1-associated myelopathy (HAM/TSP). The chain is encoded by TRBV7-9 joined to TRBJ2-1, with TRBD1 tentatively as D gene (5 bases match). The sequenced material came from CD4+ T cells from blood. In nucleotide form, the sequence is TGTGCCAGCAGCTTTTCCGGACACTACTACAATGAGCAGTTCTTC. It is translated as CASSFSGHYYNEQFF.